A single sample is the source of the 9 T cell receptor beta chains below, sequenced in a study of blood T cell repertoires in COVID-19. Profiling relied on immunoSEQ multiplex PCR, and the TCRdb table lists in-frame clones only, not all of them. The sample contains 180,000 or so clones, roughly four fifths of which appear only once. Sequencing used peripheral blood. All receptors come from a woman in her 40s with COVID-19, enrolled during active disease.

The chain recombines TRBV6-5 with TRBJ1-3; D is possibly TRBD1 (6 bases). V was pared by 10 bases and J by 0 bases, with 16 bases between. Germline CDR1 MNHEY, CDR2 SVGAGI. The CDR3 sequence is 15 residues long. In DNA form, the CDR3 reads TGTGCCATCAAGCCGGGACAAAACTCTGGAAACACCATATATTTT. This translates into CAIKPGQNSGNTIYF.

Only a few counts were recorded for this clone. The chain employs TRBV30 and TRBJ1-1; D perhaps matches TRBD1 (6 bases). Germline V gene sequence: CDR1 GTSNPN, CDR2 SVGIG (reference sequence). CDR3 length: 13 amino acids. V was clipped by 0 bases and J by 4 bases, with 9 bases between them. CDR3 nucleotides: TGTGCCTGGAGTGTTTGGGGGCCCACTGAAGCTTTCTTT. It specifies CAWSVWGPTEAFF.

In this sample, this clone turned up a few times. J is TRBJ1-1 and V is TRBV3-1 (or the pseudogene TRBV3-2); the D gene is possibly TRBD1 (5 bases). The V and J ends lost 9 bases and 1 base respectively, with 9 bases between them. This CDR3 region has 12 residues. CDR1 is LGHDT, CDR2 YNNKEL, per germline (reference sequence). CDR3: CASTTGNTEAFF. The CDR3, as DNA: TGTGCCAGTACTACAGGGAACACTGAAGCTTTCTTT.

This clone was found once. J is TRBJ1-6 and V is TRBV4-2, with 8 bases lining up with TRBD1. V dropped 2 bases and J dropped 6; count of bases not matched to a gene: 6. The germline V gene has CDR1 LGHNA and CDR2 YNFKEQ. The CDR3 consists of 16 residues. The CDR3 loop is CASSQKTGTGNSPLHF. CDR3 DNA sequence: TGTGCCAGCAGCCAAAAAACCGGGACAGGTAATTCACCCCTCCACTTT.

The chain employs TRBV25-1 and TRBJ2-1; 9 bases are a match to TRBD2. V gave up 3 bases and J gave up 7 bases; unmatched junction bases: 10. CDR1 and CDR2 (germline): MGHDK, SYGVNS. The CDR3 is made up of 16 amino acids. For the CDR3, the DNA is TGTGCCAGCAGTGACCCGCTAGCGGGACCGATGAATGAGCAGTTCTTC. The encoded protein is CASSDPLAGPMNEQFF.

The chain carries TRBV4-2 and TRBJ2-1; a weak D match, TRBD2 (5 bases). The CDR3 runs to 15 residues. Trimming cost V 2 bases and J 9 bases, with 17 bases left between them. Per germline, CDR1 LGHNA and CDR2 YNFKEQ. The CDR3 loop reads CASSQKTGSVREQFF. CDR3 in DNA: TGTGCCAGCAGCCAAAAAACGGGGTCCGTACGTGAGCAGTTCTTC.

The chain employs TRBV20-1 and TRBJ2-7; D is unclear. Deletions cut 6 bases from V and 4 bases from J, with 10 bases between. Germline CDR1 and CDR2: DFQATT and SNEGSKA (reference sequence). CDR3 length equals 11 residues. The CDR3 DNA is TGCAGTGCCCCTTTTTCTTACGAGCAGTACTTC. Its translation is CSAPFSYEQYF.

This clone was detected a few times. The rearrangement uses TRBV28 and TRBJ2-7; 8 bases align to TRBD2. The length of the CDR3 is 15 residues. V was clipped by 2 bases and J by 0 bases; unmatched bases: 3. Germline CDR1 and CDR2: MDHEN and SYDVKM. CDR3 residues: CASSLDREGSYEQYF. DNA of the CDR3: TGTGCCAGCAGTTTAGACCGGGAGGGCTCCTACGAGCAGTACTTC.

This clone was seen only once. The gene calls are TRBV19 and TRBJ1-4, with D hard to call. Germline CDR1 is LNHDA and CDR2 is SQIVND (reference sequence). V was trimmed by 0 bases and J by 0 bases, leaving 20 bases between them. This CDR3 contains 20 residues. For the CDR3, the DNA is TGTGCCAGTAGTATAGAGGGTGAGGGCACGGCCTATGCAACTAATGAAAAACTGTTTTTT. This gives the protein CASSIEGEGTAYATNEKLFF.